Below, one T cell receptor beta chain is given with its context. The data were taken from a study of Graves' ophthalmopathy and Graves' hyperthyroidism. V lost 11 bases to trimming and J lost 7 bases, with 20 bases between them. The CDR3 covers 13 residues. Germline V gene sequence: CDR1 LNHDA, CDR2 SQIVND (reference sequence). The sequenced template was RNA, covering the TCR beta CDR3 region. HTBI primers primed a first-round RT-PCR, and a second-round multiplex PCR followed. TCRdb re-called the multiplex PCR reads through MiXCR, storing one row per CDR3 protein. The table includes some 1.1 million distinct CDR3 sequences, about 35% detected once.

The J gene is TRBJ1-1, the V gene TRBV19; unclear D gene. The sequenced material came from peripheral blood or thyroid tissue (not recorded which). This sequence was found in an adult man with Graves' hyperthyroidism. The chain's CDR3 is CAWTRPGRFEAFF. CDR3 sequence (DNA): TGTGCCTGGACCCGTCCCGGCAGGTTTGAAGCTTTCTTT.